Listed below are T cell receptor beta chains from one sample, sequenced in a study of blood T cell repertoires in COVID-19. Measured with immunoSEQ multiplex PCR; TCRdb has only the in-frame clones, and not every one. The sample has around 200,000 clones, 70% to 90% seen once. Sequenced sample: peripheral blood. These receptors originate from a man aged 55 to 69 with acute or convalescent COVID-19. Both conserved end residues are part of each CDR3. The D gene is left open where the match is weak. For some rows the clone size is stated as once, few or many, or as a class when expanded; others skip it.

CDR3nt: TGTGCCAGTACCGGGACAGGGGTTTCACCCCTCCACTTT
CDR3aa: CASTGTGVSPLHF
j_gene: TRBJ1-6
v_gene: TRBV19
abundance: -
d_gene: TRBD1

CDR3nt: TGTGCCAGCAGCCCAGGAGGAGAGCGGGATCAAGAGACCCAGTACTTC
CDR3aa: CASSPGGERDQETQYF
j_gene: TRBJ2-5
v_gene: TRBV3-1/TRBV3-2
abundance: -
d_gene: TRBD2

CDR3nt: TGTGCCATCAGGCCCGGGACAGGGGGCAGGAACACTGAAGCTTTCTTT
CDR3aa: CAIRPGTGGRNTEAFF
j_gene: TRBJ1-1
v_gene: TRBV10-3
abundance: few
d_gene: TRBD1

CDR3nt: TGTGCCAGCAGCGGACTAGCGAATGAGCAGTTCTTC
CDR3aa: CASSGLANEQFF
j_gene: TRBJ2-1
v_gene: TRBV9
abundance: -
d_gene: TRBD2

CDR3nt: TGTGCCAGCTCATCCGGAGGGCAGGGAGCTGGAAACACCATATATTTT
CDR3aa: CASSSGGQGAGNTIYF
j_gene: TRBJ1-3
v_gene: TRBV18
abundance: -
d_gene: -

CDR3nt: TGTGCCAGCAGCCAAGGAGGCGGGGGTAGGAATGAAAAACTGTTTTTT
CDR3aa: CASSQGGGGRNEKLFF
j_gene: TRBJ1-4
v_gene: TRBV14
abundance: -
d_gene: -

CDR3nt: TGTGCCAGCAGTTACCTGCAGACAGGGAGTGGATCACCCCTCCACTTT
CDR3aa: CASSYLQTGSGSPLHF
j_gene: TRBJ1-6
v_gene: TRBV6-5
abundance: -
d_gene: TRBD1

CDR3nt: TGTGCCAGCAGCTTGGTATCCGAGAACTATGGCTACACCTTC
CDR3aa: CASSLVSENYGYTF
j_gene: TRBJ1-2
v_gene: TRBV5-6
abundance: -
d_gene: -

CDR3nt: TGTGCCAGCAGTTACCTAACAGGGTTCACCGGGGAGCTGTTTTTT
CDR3aa: CASSYLTGFTGELFF
j_gene: TRBJ2-2
v_gene: TRBV6-2/TRBV6-3
abundance: -
d_gene: -

CDR3nt: TGTGCCAGCAGCTCGGGACTAGCGGGACCCAATGAGCAGTTCTTC
CDR3aa: CASSSGLAGPNEQFF
j_gene: TRBJ2-1
v_gene: TRBV2
abundance: -
d_gene: TRBD2

CDR3nt: TGCGCCAGCAGCTTGGGGACAGTCGCTAGCACAGATACGCAGTATTTT
CDR3aa: CASSLGTVASTDTQYF
j_gene: TRBJ2-3
v_gene: TRBV5-1
abundance: -
d_gene: -

CDR3nt: TGTGCCAGCGCACTTAGCTCCTACGAGCAGTACTTC
CDR3aa: CASALSSYEQYF
j_gene: TRBJ2-7
v_gene: TRBV5-5
abundance: -
d_gene: -

CDR3nt: TGTGCCAGCAGTTTATTAGCGGGGCAAGAGACCCAGTACTTC
CDR3aa: CASSLLAGQETQYF
j_gene: TRBJ2-5
v_gene: TRBV28
abundance: -
d_gene: TRBD2